One and the same sample provided the 2 T cell receptor beta chains below, sequenced in a study of OX40 agonist ivuxolimab in advanced cancers. The table came from immunoSEQ multiplex PCR; TCRdb's copy has only in-frame clones and leaves some out. The sample lists about 48,000 clones, approximately 79% seen once, with 1.5% to 2% in the top ten. This specimen was CD4+ or CD8+ T cells sorted from blood, taken in a trial of the OX40 agonist ivuxolimab. Source of these receptors: an adult with an advanced solid tumor such as melanoma, head and neck, liver or kidney cancer.

The rearrangement links TRBV6-5 to TRBJ1-6; tentative D call: TRBD1 (5 bases). There are 14 residues in the CDR3. Germline CDR1 and CDR2: MNHEY and SVGAGI. Trimming stripped 6 bases from V and 8 bases from J, with 14 bases between. The CDR3 loop is CASRRGGWDSPLHF. The CDR3 DNA reads TGTGCCAGCAGGAGGGGCGGGTGGGATTCACCCCTCCACTTT.

This chain links TRBV5-1 with TRBJ2-3; the D is unclear. Trimming removed 0 bases from V and 2 bases from J, with 10 bases in between. The CDR3 totals 15 residues. Germline CDR1 SGHRS, CDR2 YFSETQ. This chain's CDR3 is CASSLAAHYTDTQYF. Written as DNA, the CDR3 is TGCGCCAGCAGCTTGGCTGCTCACTACACAGATACGCAGTATTTT.